One sample yielded the 2 T cell receptor beta chains listed below, sequenced in a study of cytomegalovirus exposure and HLA in healthy donors. It was with 60 Vbeta and 13 Jbeta primers that the PCR ran. Assay: immunoSEQ multiplex PCR; the TCRdb copy retains only in-frame clones and omits some. The sample carries about 160,000 clones, around 84% recorded once. The sequenced sample consisted of PBMCs. The receptors shown here come from a male donor in good health and CMV-seropositive.

The J gene is TRBJ1-1, the V gene TRBV5-5; the match to TRBD1 covers 7 bases. The junction had 5 bases not matched to a gene; V was cut back by 4 bases and J by 5 bases. The CDR3 spans 13 residues. Germline V gene data show CDR1 as SGHKS and CDR2 as YYEKEE (reference sequence). Here the CDR3 DNA reads TGTGCCAGCAGCCGACAGGGTGATACTGAAGCTTTCTTT. This codes for CASSRQGDTEAFF.

The CDR3 DNA sequence: TGTGCCAGCAGCCAGGGACTGCGTCGCGAGACCCAGTACTTC. Residues: CASSQGLRRETQYF. V gene TRBV14 combines with J gene TRBJ2-5; maybe TRBD2 (6 bases). The CDR3 runs to 14 residues. CDR1 and CDR2 from the germline V gene are SGHDN and FVKESK. The V end lost 3 bases, the J end lost 5 bases, and 13 bases lay between the germline ends.